This T cell receptor beta chain was found in a study of human T cells and chemical hapten exposure. Study findings and constraints: No alteration of TCRs above 1 in 1000 frequency was seen with DPC sensitization.

A remark on this clonotype: Antigen specificity is unknown.

It was from unfractionated whole blood that total RNA was extracted. In the library, unique molecular identifiers were attached to individual cDNA molecules. TCRdb re-analysed the 5' RACE reads in MiXCR, keeping a single row per CDR3 protein. The sample shows about 140,000 distinct CDR3 sequences, over 3.5% of them seen only once. This TCR was recovered from a female donor in good health.

In DNA, the CDR3 is TGCAGTGCTAGAGTCGCTCGGACAGGAGGATTTGGCACTGAAGCTTTCTTT. It yields the protein CSARVARTGGFGTEAFF. The chain links TRBV20-1 to TRBJ1-1, with TRBD1 matching over 7 bases. J lost 4 bases, V lost 1 base, and 15 bases had no gene match. The CDR3 length is 17 residues. CDR1 and CDR2 from the germline V gene are DFQATT and SNEGSKA (reference sequence).